This is a list of T cell receptor beta chains from one sample in a study of a mutant IDH1 vaccine in newly diagnosed glioma. These TCRs are of unknown antigen specificity. Assay used: immunoSEQ multiplex PCR; TCRdb lists only in-frame clones, some missing. The sample includes some 50,000 clones, about 81% seen only once; the top ten take roughly 4.3%. Here the sequenced sample was PBMCs, taken from a glioma patient whose treatment included an IDH1 peptide vaccine. These receptors were collected from a woman aged 25 to 39 with glioma. Some clones in this sample may be carry-over from other donors' samples. Both conserved end residues are part of each CDR3. D genes are given only for firm matches. A row's size may be missing; if present it is once, few, many or a size class.

j_call clone_size v_call d_call cdr3_nt cdr3_aa
TRBJ1-1 - TRBV7-2 - TGTGCCAGCAGCTTCCGTTTGAGGGGGTGGAACACTGAAGCTTTCTTT CASSFRLRGWNTEAFF
TRBJ2-7 - TRBV6-6 - TGTGCCAGCAGTACACGCCGGAGGGGGACCTACGAGCAGTACTTC CASSTRRRGTYEQYF
TRBJ1-5 few TRBV28 - TGTGCCACCGCAGGGGAGACTAGCAATCAGCCCCAGCATTTT CATAGETSNQPQHF
TRBJ1-2 - TRBV11-2 - TGTGCCAGCAGCGTGACTGAACGGGGAGATGGCTACACCTTC CASSVTERGDGYTF
TRBJ2-2 - TRBV6-5 - TGTGCCAGCAGCTTAAGTTGGGGCGGGGAGCTGTTTTTT CASSLSWGGELFF
TRBJ1-5 - TRBV9 - TGTGCCAGCAGCGTAGGGAACGGGGAGTCTCAGCCCCAGCATTTT CASSVGNGESQPQHF
TRBJ2-5 - TRBV9 TRBD2 TGTGCCAGCAGCGTAGGAGGGGAGGGGACCCAGTACTTC CASSVGGEGTQYF
TRBJ2-5 - TRBV5-4 - TGTGCCAGCAGCCGCGGGATGGAGACCCAGTACTTC CASSRGMETQYF
TRBJ1-1 - TRBV7-8 TRBD1 TGTGCCAGCAGCTTAGCGTTTCAGGGGGCGACGGCTTTCTTT CASSLAFQGATAFF
TRBJ2-5 once TRBV2 TRBD2 TGTGCCATCATGAAGCGGGAGGGGGAAGAGACCCAGTACTTC CAIMKREGEETQYF
TRBJ2-1 - TRBV29-1 - TGCAGCGTTGAGGAGCGGGGACAGTCCTACAATGAGCAGTTCTTC CSVEERGQSYNEQFF
TRBJ2-1 once TRBV29-1 TRBD1 TGCAGCGGCCTCATTCCGGGACAGGTCCACATCGAGCAGTTCTTC CSGLIPGQVHIEQFF
TRBJ2-2 - TRBV11-2 - TGTGCCAGCAGCTCCGCAGCCGGTCTGGGGACCGGGGAGCTGTTTTTT CASSSAAGLGTGELFF
TRBJ2-7 - TRBV12-2 - TGTGCAAGTCGCTTAGGGTGGACAGGAGGAATCTACGAGCAGTACTTC CASRLGWTGGIYEQYF
TRBJ2-7 - TRBV30 TRBD1 TGTGCCTGGAGCCCCGGGACAGGGGGTCTCTACGAGCAGTACTTC CAWSPGTGGLYEQYF
TRBJ1-2 few TRBV6-9 - TGTGCCAGCAGTTATACGGTGGACAATGGCTACACCTTC CASSYTVDNGYTF
TRBJ1-2 - TRBV9 - TGTGCCAGCAGCGTAGGCAGGGTCGGAGGCTATGGCTACACCTTC CASSVGRVGGYGYTF
TRBJ1-4 - TRBV28 - TGTGCCAGCAGCTCCTTGACCCCTAATGAAAAACTGTTTTTT CASSSLTPNEKLFF
TRBJ2-2 once TRBV19 TRBD2 TGTGCCAGTAGTACCTGGCTAGCGGGTAACACCGGGGAGCTGTTTTTT CASSTWLAGNTGELFF
TRBJ1-2 - TRBV20-1 - TGCAGTGCTAGGTGGGTGGGAGGCTACACCTTC CSARWVGGYTF
TRBJ1-1 - TRBV28 - TGTGCCAGCAACCTTGAAGGGGGGCGAGGGTTGGACACTGAAGCTTTCTTT CASNLEGGRGLDTEAFF
TRBJ1-2 - TRBV9 - TGTGCCAGCAGGGAGCAGGGCCATGGCTACACCTTC CASREQGHGYTF
TRBJ1-2 - TRBV15 TRBD1 TGTGCCACCAGCGAGGACAGGGGGACTTACTATGGCTACACCTTC CATSEDRGTYYGYTF
TRBJ2-7 - TRBV6-4 TRBD1 TGTGCCAGCAGTGGAAGACAGGGAAGACGCGAGCAGTACTTC CASSGRQGRREQYF
TRBJ2-3 - TRBV7-3 TRBD1 TGTGCCAGCAGCTTGGACAGGGTGGTCACAGATACGCAGTATTTT CASSLDRVVTDTQYF
TRBJ2-1 - TRBV2 TRBD2 TGTGCCAGCAGTGGGCTAGCGGGAGAGAATGAGCAGTTCTTC CASSGLAGENEQFF
TRBJ2-7 - TRBV29-1 - TGCAGCGTTGTTGAGATATCCCCACTCGAGCAGTACTTC CSVVEISPLEQYF
TRBJ2-2 - TRBV15 - TGTGCCACCAGCAGAGGCCAGACGAACACCGGGGAGCTGTTTTTT CATSRGQTNTGELFF
TRBJ2-7 - TRBV5-6 TRBD1 TGTGCCAGCAGCTTGGGAGGACAGGGCCCCTACGAGCAGTACTTC CASSLGGQGPYEQYF
TRBJ1-2 - TRBV19 - TGTGCCAGTAGTATCCCGGGACGCTATGGCTACACCTTC CASSIPGRYGYTF
TRBJ1-1 - TRBV29-1 TRBD1 TGCAGCGCGGGACAGGGGAACACTGAAGCTTTCTTT CSAGQGNTEAFF
TRBJ1-1 - TRBV7-8 - TGTGCCAGCAGCTTTAGCGATATGGGCACTGAAGCTTTCTTT CASSFSDMGTEAFF
TRBJ2-3 - TRBV5-4 TRBD2 TGTGCCAGCAGCTTGAGGGGCAGCGGGGGGGCTATTGGCACAGATACGCAGTATTTT CASSLRGSGGAIGTDTQYF
TRBJ1-4 few TRBV5-4 - TGTGCCAGCAGCTTAGGGGGAGCTAATGAAAAACTGTTTTTT CASSLGGANEKLFF
TRBJ2-7 - TRBV15 - TGTGCCACCAGCAGAGGACTAGAGGACTACGAGCAGTACTTC CATSRGLEDYEQYF
TRBJ1-5 - TRBV5-6 TRBD1 TGTGCCAGCAGCTCAGGACAGGGGGGTCAGCCCCAGCATTTT CASSSGQGGQPQHF
TRBJ2-3 - TRBV30 TRBD2 TGTGCCTGGAGTCCAGCGAGCAGACTAGCAGCAGATACGCAGTATTTT CAWSPASRLAADTQYF